Below, 18 T cell receptor beta chains from the same sample are listed, as sequenced in a study of blood T cell repertoires in COVID-19. The assay was immunoSEQ multiplex PCR, and TCRdb's table has in-frame clones only and misses some. Here the sample spans about 120,000 clones, roughly 86% being singletons. Sequencing was done on a sample of peripheral blood. These receptors were collected from a woman in her 70s with COVID-19, enrolled during active disease.

This chain uses TRBV6-5 with TRBJ2-2; D is unclear. This CDR3 is 16 amino acids long. Trimming took 1 base from V and 1 from J, leaving 10 bases between them. Germline V gene data show CDR1 as MNHEY and CDR2 as SVGAGI. This CDR3 is CASSYFAPGNTGELFF. CDR3 coding DNA: TGTGCCAGCAGTTACTTCGCCCCAGGGAACACCGGGGAGCTGTTTTTT.

V and J are TRBV7-8 and TRBJ2-7, with a tentative D call TRBD1 (5 bases). Trimming took off 1 base at V and 0 bases at J, with 7 bases between the two ends. Germline V gene lookup returns CDR1 SGHVS and CDR2 FQNEAQ. This CDR3 has 14 amino acids. In DNA form, the CDR3 reads TGTGCCAGCAGCTTAGACAGGACCTCCTACGAGCAGTACTTC. Its protein product is CASSLDRTSYEQYF.

This chain links TRBV7-9 with TRBJ1-4; D is perhaps TRBD1 (6 bases). This CDR3 is built from 16 residues. The germline V gene encodes CDR1 SEHNR and CDR2 FQNEAQ (reference sequence). The V gene lost 3 bases and the J gene lost 2 bases, with 13 bases spanning the gap. CDR3 DNA sequence: TGTGCCAGCAGCTTTGGGCATGGGGGCACTAATGAAAAACTGTTTTTT. Amino acids: CASSFGHGGTNEKLFF.

The chain links TRBV7-8 to TRBJ1-1; tentatively, D is TRBD1 (6 bases). The CDR3 spans 14 residues. Germline assignment: CDR1 SGHVS and CDR2 FQNEAQ. V lost 2 bases and J 1 base, leaving 8 bases between the germline ends. Here the CDR3 reads CASSLQGTNTEAFF. CDR3 DNA sequence: TGTGCCAGCAGCTTACAGGGGACGAACACTGAAGCTTTCTTT.

In this sample, this clone turned up a few times. The chain has TRBV15 and TRBJ1-5; maybe TRBD1 (5 bases). CDR1 and CDR2 from the germline V gene are LNHNV and YYDKDF (reference sequence). Trimming removed 1 base at V and 4 bases at J, with 8 bases between. The CDR3 has 14 amino acids. DNA of the CDR3: TGTGCCACCAGCAGAGCCGGGGGGAATCAGCCCCAGCATTTT. This sequence encodes CATSRAGGNQPQHF.

This sequence joins TRBV4-1 and TRBJ2-5; weak D call: TRBD1 (6 bases). V lost 5 bases and J 5 bases, leaving 12 bases between the germline ends. Germline V CDR1 and CDR2: MGHRA, YSYEKL. This CDR3 is built from 13 residues. Here the CDR3 reads CASSITQGETQYF. In nucleotides, the CDR3 is TGCGCCAGCAGCATCACACAGGGTGAGACCCAGTACTTC.

The chain recombines TRBV30 with TRBJ1-3, with TRBD1 matching 9 bases. V gave up 6 bases and J gave up 2 bases; unmatched junction bases: 11. The CDR3 sequence is 16 residues long. CDR1 GTSNPN and CDR2 SVGIG come from the germline V gene (reference sequence). The DNA of the CDR3 is TGTGCCTGTCGAATCCCGGGACAGGGACCTGGAAACACCATATATTTT. The encoded protein is CACRIPGQGPGNTIYF.

This sequence joins TRBV5-1 and TRBJ2-2; D not resolved. V lost 0 bases to trimming and J lost 4 bases, with 4 bases between them. The CDR3 sequence is 13 residues long. Per germline, CDR1 SGHRS and CDR2 YFSETQ. The DNA of the CDR3 is TGCGCCAGCAGCTTGGCGGTCACCGGGGAGCTGTTTTTT. Translating it yields CASSLAVTGELFF.

The chain combines TRBV6-2 or TRBV6-3 with TRBJ1-1, with TRBD1 matching over 7 bases. This CDR3 spans 11 amino acids. Trimming cost V 5 bases and J 10 bases; bases outside gene matches: 4. Per the germline V gene, CDR1 is MNHEY and CDR2 is SVGEGT. The CDR3 bases are TGTGCCAGCAGTCGACAGGGCTCAGCTTTCTTT. Translating it yields CASSRQGSAFF.

The V call is TRBV6-2 or TRBV6-3, the J call TRBJ1-2, with 9 bases that match TRBD1. The CDR3 extends over 15 amino acids. Germline trimming cut 5 bases from V and 4 bases from J; bases unmatched to any gene: 8. The germline gives CDR1 MNHEY, CDR2 SVGEGT. The DNA of the CDR3 is TGTGCCAGCAGTACGAACTGGGACAGGGTCTATGGCTACACCTTC. Protein: CASSTNWDRVYGYTF.

The chain has TRBV2 and TRBJ1-2; no firm D call. CDR3 size: 13 residues. V lost 1 base and J lost 7, with 10 bases in between. CDR1 and CDR2 from the germline V gene are SNHLY and FYNNEI. CDR3 coding DNA: TGTGCCAGCAGTGAAGTGGTGGAGGGTGGCTACACCTTC. Protein product: CASSEVVEGGYTF.

J is TRBJ2-7 and V is TRBV28; no clear D. V shed 2 bases and J shed 4 bases, with 6 bases lying between them. The CDR3 is 12 residues long. Per the germline V gene, CDR1 is MDHEN and CDR2 is SYDVKM. The CDR3 is CASSLEPYEQYF. In DNA, the CDR3 is TGTGCCAGCAGTTTAGAGCCGTACGAGCAGTACTTC. Full variable domain (outside the CDR3, taken from reference TRBV28 and TRBJ2-7): DVKVTQSSRYLVKRTGEKVFLECVQDMDHENMFWYRQDPGLGLRLIYFSYDVKMKEKGDIPEGYSVSREKKERFSLILESASTNQTSMYLCASSLEPYEQYFGPGTRLTVT.

The CDR3 protein is CASSYKLAGGYEQFF. Written as DNA, the CDR3 is TGTGCCAGCAGTTACAAACTAGCGGGGGGGTATGAGCAGTTCTTC. The V call is TRBV6-5, the J call TRBJ2-1; 13 bases match TRBD2. Germline V gene lookup returns CDR1 MNHEY and CDR2 SVGAGI. The CDR3 totals 15 residues. Unmatched junction bases numbered 3, after V lost 2 bases and J lost 8 bases.

This chain uses TRBV6-5 with TRBJ2-1; no clear D gene. Germline V gene sequence: CDR1 MNHEY, CDR2 SVGAGI. V was shortened by 0 bases and J by 4 bases, with 13 bases between the two germline ends. The CDR3 totals 16 residues. The CDR3 DNA follows: TGTGCCAGCAGTTACTCGAGGCCTGCCTTGTACAATGAGCAGTTCTTC. Protein product: CASSYSRPALYNEQFF.

The chain is built from TRBV24-1 and TRBJ2-1; D perhaps matches TRBD1 (6 bases). Per germline, CDR1 KGHDR and CDR2 SFDVKD. The length of the CDR3 is 15 residues. The V end was cut by 5 bases, the J end by 6 bases, with 16 bases between. CDR3 DNA: TGTGCCACCAGTGCCGAAATTGCAGGGGTCAATGAGCAGTTCTTC. It yields the protein CATSAEIAGVNEQFF.

The V gene is TRBV28, the J gene TRBJ1-5, with 7 nucleotides matching TRBD1. The trim removed 5 bases at V and 0 bases at J, leaving 4 bases unmatched. Germline CDR1 is MDHEN and CDR2 is SYDVKM. CDR3 length: 15 amino acids. In nucleotides, the CDR3 is TGTGCCAGCAGTGAGCAGGGGGTTAGCAATCAGCCCCAGCATTTT. It codes for CASSEQGVSNQPQHF.

The rearrangement uses TRBV5-1 and TRBJ1-4; D is perhaps TRBD1 (5 bases). Looked up from germline, CDR1 is SGHRS and CDR2 is YFSETQ. V lost 0 bases, J lost 8 bases, and 14 bases lay in between. The CDR3 length is 15 residues. The CDR3 DNA is TGCGCCAGCAGCTTGGAGGGCCAGGGATGGGAAAAACTGTTTTTT. Translation: CASSLEGQGWEKLFF.

This chain uses TRBV30 with TRBJ1-1; D remains ambiguous. Germline-derived CDR1 and CDR2 are GTSNPN and SVGIG (reference sequence). V gave up 3 bases and J gave up 3 bases, with 11 bases separating them. The CDR3 sequence is 13 residues long. The CDR3 spells CAWSDHSYTEAFF. For the CDR3, the DNA is TGTGCCTGGAGCGACCACAGCTACACTGAAGCTTTCTTT.